These 25 T cell receptor beta chains share one sample of origin, sequenced in a study of shared clonotypes between healthy human individuals (dated by TCRdb to 2019 to 2021). The protocol used for the library was the immunoSEQ multiplex PCR assay. Here the immuneACCESS table is served through TCRdb, limited to in-frame sequences with V and J called. Missing clones are a known gap in these copies; in checked studies unresolved V genes cover under half, and the rest lacks a known reason. The sample table shows about 2.1 million clones, and around 95% are seen once. More than 1.5% of the sample comes from the top ten. CD8 naive samples consisted of CD45RO-negative cells that were positively selected for CCR7, yielding a CD45RA+CCR7+ population without TemRA cells. The source material was naive CD8+ T cells from PBMCs. The cell subset or site label, read with the paper, signifies: CD45RA+CCR7+. These receptors were taken from a man aged 18 to 35 in good health. Some clones in this sample may be carry-over from other donors' samples.

This chain links TRBV5-1 with TRBJ1-1; D is unclear. This CDR3 comprises 15 residues. The V gene lost 4 bases and the J gene lost 1 base, with 14 bases spanning the gap. Germline V gene data show CDR1 as SGHRS and CDR2 as YFSETQ. CDR3 residues: CASSPPLEGNTEAFF. The DNA of the CDR3 is TGCGCCAGCAGCCCGCCCCTGGAGGGGAACACTGAAGCTTTCTTT.

The table lists this clone with a few counts. The same CDR3 also results from other DNA sequences found in this sample. The V and J genes are TRBV27 and TRBJ2-7; maybe TRBD1 (5 bases). With 2 bases removed from V and 2 bases from J, the gap between germline ends came to 7 bases. CDR1 is MNHEY and CDR2 is SMNVEV in the germline V gene (reference sequence). The length of the CDR3 is 13 residues. For the CDR3, the DNA is TGTGCCAGCAGTTTAGGGGCGACCTACGAGCAGTACTTC. It specifies CASSLGATYEQYF.

The table lists this clone with a count of one. Other nucleotide sequences from this sample produce the same CDR3. The V and J genes are TRBV7-9 and TRBJ2-5; no clear D gene. CDR1 is SEHNR and CDR2 is FQNEAQ in the germline V gene (reference sequence). Trimming removed 1 base from V and 5 bases from J, with 8 bases in between. The CDR3 is made up of 13 amino acids. CDR3 nucleotides: TGTGCCAGCAGCTTAGAGCTCGAGGAGACCCAGTACTTC. It yields the protein CASSLELEETQYF.

CDR3: CASSLVLAFPYNEQFF. CDR3 coding DNA: TGTGCCAGCAGCTTAGTCCTAGCGTTCCCATACAATGAGCAGTTCTTC. The V gene is TRBV7-9, the J gene TRBJ2-1; D possibly corresponds to TRBD2 (6 bases). The V gene lost 1 base and the J gene lost 4 bases, with 14 bases spanning the gap. Germline CDR1 SEHNR, CDR2 FQNEAQ (reference sequence). CDR3 size: 16 residues. Combining the CDR3 with reference TRBV7-9 and TRBJ2-1 gives the whole variable domain DTGVSQNPRHKITKRGQNVTFRCDPISEHNRLYWYRQTLGQGPEFLTYFQNEAQLEKSRLLSDRFSAERPKGSFSTLEIQRTEQGDSAMYLCASSLVLAFPYNEQFFGPGTRLTVL.

This sequence joins TRBV29-1 and TRBJ1-4; TRBD1 matches 9 bases. The CDR3 extends over 18 amino acids. V was pared by 6 bases and J by 6 bases, with 20 bases of the junction left unmatched. Looked up from germline, CDR1 is SQVTM and CDR2 is ANQGSEA. In DNA, the CDR3 is TGCAGCGTGGGGTCGGGACAGGGTTCACCTCCCGAGGATGAAAAACTGTTTTTT. Translation gives CSVGSGQGSPPEDEKLFF.

The V gene is TRBV9, the J gene TRBJ2-1; the match to TRBD2 covers 10 bases. CDR3 size: 16 residues. Trimming removed 1 base from V and 5 bases from J; junction bases left unmatched: 6. The germline V gene encodes CDR1 SGDLS and CDR2 YYNGEE. The CDR3 coding sequence is TGTGCCAGCAGCGTATTTGGGACTAGCGCAGACAATGAGCAGTTCTTC. Encoded protein: CASSVFGTSADNEQFF.

V and J are TRBV28 and TRBJ1-5; D gene uncertain. The germline CDR1 and CDR2 sequences are MDHEN and SYDVKM. This CDR3 spans 16 amino acids. V lost 6 bases and J 5 bases, leaving 20 bases between the germline ends. The CDR3 here is CASRDPLGRLYQPQHF. The CDR3 DNA follows: TGTGCCAGCAGAGACCCCCTGGGCAGACTATATCAGCCCCAGCATTTT.

Written as DNA, the CDR3 is TGTGCCAGCAGCTTAGATGTTTACGGTGAGCAGTTCTTC. This sequence encodes CASSLDVYGEQFF. The chain is built from TRBV11-2 and TRBJ2-1; D unclear. The CDR3 is 13 residues long. V was pared by 0 bases and J by 9 bases, with 9 bases between. The V gene's germline CDR1 is SGHAT and CDR2 FQNNGV.

The genes are TRBV19 and TRBJ2-7; D perhaps matches TRBD2 (5 bases). The CDR3 contains 14 residues. Germline CDR1 and CDR2: LNHDA and SQIVND (reference sequence). V was pared by 5 bases and J by 0 bases, with 11 bases between. CDR3 loop: CASSPSTSSYEQYF. DNA of the CDR3: TGTGCCAGTAGTCCCTCCACTAGCTCCTACGAGCAGTACTTC. Filled out from reference TRBV19 and TRBJ2-7, the complete variable domain reads DGGITQSPKYLFRKEGQNVTLSCEQNLNHDAMYWYRQDPGQGLRLIYYSQIVNDFQKGDIAEGYSVSREKKESFPLTVTSAQKNPTAFYLCASSPSTSSYEQYFGPGTRLTVT.

CDR3 in DNA: TGTGCCAGCAGCTTGGGCTACGGGGGCGGGGAGCTGTTTTTT. Its translation is CASSLGYGGGELFF. The genes are TRBV11-2 and TRBJ2-2, with a weak D call TRBD2 (6 bases). This CDR3 spans 14 amino acids. Germline CDR1 is SGHAT and CDR2 is FQNNGV. The V and J ends lost 3 bases and 7 bases respectively, with 12 bases between them.

This clone was counted once. This chain uses TRBV5-6 with TRBJ2-7; 10 nucleotides align to TRBD2. The V gene end was trimmed by 4 bases and the J gene end by 2 bases; junction bases not matched to a gene: 3. Germline loops: CDR1 SGHDT, CDR2 YYEEEE. The CDR3 is made up of 14 amino acids. The CDR3 here is CASSPGTSAYEQYF. CDR3 DNA sequence: TGTGCCAGCAGCCCCGGGACTAGCGCCTACGAGCAGTACTTC.

The chain uses TRBV28 and TRBJ2-7; tentative D call: TRBD1 (6 bases). Germline V gene lookup returns CDR1 MDHEN and CDR2 SYDVKM. CDR3 size: 15 residues. Trimming shortened V by 0 bases and J by 2 bases, and 11 bases separated the two germline ends. The CDR3 loop reads CASSLWVRGAYEQYF. The DNA for the CDR3 is TGTGCCAGCAGTTTATGGGTCAGGGGAGCCTACGAGCAGTACTTC.

The chain uses TRBV19 and TRBJ1-5; 10 bases are a match to TRBD1. The germline CDR1 and CDR2 sequences are LNHDA and SQIVND (reference sequence). CDR3 length: 17 residues. J gave up 5 bases and V 4 bases, and 11 bases lay outside the gene matches. CDR3: CASSNLPGQGPDQPQHF. CDR3 bases: TGTGCCAGTAGTAACTTACCGGGACAGGGGCCGGATCAGCCCCAGCATTTT.

J is TRBJ2-2 and V is TRBV7-9; D unclear. The CDR3 has 14 residues. V lost 0 bases and J 7 bases, leaving 9 bases between the germline ends. Germline V gene lookup returns CDR1 SEHNR and CDR2 FQNEAQ (reference sequence). CDR3 coding DNA: TGTGCCAGCAGCTTAGCCAGGAGCGACGGGGAGCTGTTTTTT. It encodes CASSLARSDGELFF.

The chain employs TRBV4-3 and TRBJ1-2; D gene ambiguous. CDR3 size: 15 residues. Germline V CDR1 and CDR2: LGHNA, YSLEER. V lost 0 bases and J lost 0, with 8 bases in between. CDR3 in DNA: TGCGCCAGCAGCCAAGAAGAGGGAGCTAACTATGGCTACACCTTC. Residues: CASSQEEGANYGYTF.

This rearrangement joins TRBV27 to TRBJ2-3; the D gene is possibly TRBD1 (5 bases). The V gene lost 8 bases and the J gene lost 1 base, with 13 bases spanning the gap. The CDR3 covers 14 residues. Germline assignment: CDR1 MNHEY and CDR2 SMNVEV (reference sequence). In nucleotides, the CDR3 is TGTGCCAGCGTCCCAAGGGGTGGCACAGATACGCAGTATTTT. It is translated as CASVPRGGTDTQYF.

This chain joins TRBV4-1 and TRBJ2-1; D ambiguous. Germline V gene sequence: CDR1 MGHRA, CDR2 YSYEKL. V lost 0 bases and J 1 base, leaving 13 bases between the germline ends. The CDR3 extends over 17 amino acids. In DNA, the CDR3 is TGCGCCAGCAGCCAAGAACCTCCGAGACCATCCTACAATGAGCAGTTCTTC. Amino acids: CASSQEPPRPSYNEQFF.

The chain has TRBV19 and TRBJ1-2; D might be TRBD1 (5 bases). Germline CDR1 and CDR2: LNHDA and SQIVND (reference sequence). V was pared by 3 bases and J by 4 bases, with 18 bases between. This CDR3 is 16 amino acids long. CDR3 amino acids: CASSIFIPGRAYGYTF. CDR3 DNA: TGTGCCAGTAGTATTTTCATTCCGGGACGGGCCTATGGCTACACCTTC.

The V call is TRBV5-6, the J call TRBJ2-7; D tentatively reads TRBD1 or TRBD2 (5 bases each). The CDR3 has 12 residues. V dropped 1 base and J dropped 5 bases, with 7 bases sitting between them. Germline V gene sequence: CDR1 SGHDT, CDR2 YYEEEE. The CDR3 region has the DNA TGTGCCAGCAGCTTGTTGGGGGACGAGCAGTACTTC. It translates to CASSLLGDEQYF.

This chain links TRBV28 with TRBJ2-1, with 7 bases aligning to TRBD1. Germline CDR1 MDHEN, CDR2 SYDVKM. CDR3 length equals 15 residues. Germline trimming cut 5 bases from V and 8 bases from J; bases unmatched to any gene: 12. The CDR3 DNA follows: TGTGCCAGCAGTCAAATACGGGACAGTATGGATGAGCAGTTCTTC. It yields the protein CASSQIRDSMDEQFF.

The chain links TRBV6-5 to TRBJ2-2; 8 bases align to TRBD1. CDR1 and CDR2 (germline): MNHEY, SVGAGI. V shed 2 bases and J 7 bases; nucleotides not matched to a gene: 6. This CDR3 has 15 residues. DNA for the CDR3: TGTGCCAGCAGTTACCTCAGGGGGCAGGGCGGGGAGCTGTTTTTT. It is translated as CASSYLRGQGGELFF.

V usage is TRBV7-9 and J usage is TRBJ2-5, with D maybe TRBD2 (5 bases). Trimming took 5 bases from V and 5 from J, leaving 18 bases between them. Germline values: CDR1 SEHNR, CDR2 FQNEAQ (reference sequence). CDR3 size: 15 residues. Here the CDR3 reads CASSPPSPGGETQYF. The CDR3 coding sequence is TGTGCCAGCAGCCCACCGTCCCCTGGCGGGGAGACCCAGTACTTC.

The chain links TRBV28 to TRBJ2-3; D call uncertain. CDR1 is MDHEN, CDR2 SYDVKM, per germline. The CDR3 spans 17 residues. V was cut by 6 bases and J by 0 bases, with 19 bases left in between. CDR3 loop: CASSLVEAVPSTDTQYF. In nucleotides, the CDR3 is TGTGCCAGCAGCCTGGTCGAGGCAGTCCCTAGCACAGATACGCAGTATTTT.

The chain uses TRBV29-1 and TRBJ1-2; D not resolved. V was cut by 6 bases and J by 0 bases, with 14 bases left in between. CDR3 length equals 14 residues. The V gene's germline CDR1 is SQVTM and CDR2 ANQGSEA. The DNA for the CDR3 is TGCAGCGTCACCCTCGGGGAATCTAACTATGGCTACACCTTC. Protein product: CSVTLGESNYGYTF.

The chain recombines TRBV7-9 with TRBJ1-4, with D unclear. The germline V and J ends were trimmed by 2 bases and 2 bases, with 6 bases remaining between them. Germline V gene lookup returns CDR1 SEHNR and CDR2 FQNEAQ (reference sequence). CDR3 length: 14 amino acids. The CDR3 nucleotides read TGTGCCAGCAGCTTATTAGGGACTAATGAAAAACTGTTTTTT. Encoded protein: CASSLLGTNEKLFF. Together with reference TRBV7-9 and TRBJ1-4, the CDR3 gives the full variable domain: DTGVSQNPRHKITKRGQNVTFRCDPISEHNRLYWYRQTLGQGPEFLTYFQNEAQLEKSRLLSDRFSAERPKGSFSTLEIQRTEQGDSAMYLCASSLLGTNEKLFFGSGTQLSVL.